This TCR beta chain was captured by sequencing in a study of blood T cell repertoires in COVID-19. About the study: Spain, Italy and the United States supplied samples that represented acute and convalescent COVID-19. PBMCs, B-cell-depleted T cells, or T cells provided the cDNA or gDNA that made up the material.

Authors' data handling: Reference gene primer amplification gave nucleated cell count estimates. Assay: immunoSEQ multiplex PCR; the TCRdb copy retains only in-frame clones and omits some. The V and J calls and the clone size are those of that table, but D and trimming were determined from the DNA. This table has some 150,000 clones, 86% appearing once. The V gene's germline CDR1 is KGHDR and CDR2 SFDVKD. Trimming cost V 6 bases and J 2 bases, with 13 bases left between them. The CDR3 consists of 15 residues. The chain combines TRBV24-1 with TRBJ2-1, with no clear D. The source is a woman aged 60 to 75 with acute or convalescent COVID-19. The sequenced material came from peripheral blood. The CDR3 DNA sequence: TGTGCCACCAGTATTAAAACTACCCCCTACAATGAGCAGTTCTTC. Encoded protein: CATSIKTTPYNEQFF.